These 8 T cell receptor beta chains were sequenced from one sample in a study of glioma-infiltrating T cells. TCR alpha and beta CDR3 regions were amplified from RNA using iRepertoire nested multiplex PCR. TCRdb re-analysed the multiplex PCR reads in MiXCR, keeping a single row per CDR3 protein. The sample includes around 180,000 distinct CDR3 sequences, around 45% of them seen just once. Sequenced material: glioma tissue, nonneoplastic brain tissue, or PBMCs (not recorded which). The receptors were gathered from a human donor with low-grade glioma or glioblastoma, undergoing nonglioma brain surgery, or in good health (not recorded which).

Points on this clonotype: A junction boundary mismatches the germline segment, possibly from a read error. Here the CDR3 reads CASSPEQGAGSPIHF. The CDR3 DNA reads as TGTGCCAGCAGCCCGGAACAGGGGGCTGGTTCACCCATCCACTTT. The chain combines TRBV3-1 with TRBJ1-6, with TRBD1 matching 9 bases. CDR3 length equals 15 residues. The germline V gene encodes CDR1 LGHDT and CDR2 YNNKEL (reference sequence).

This clonotype was detected many times. The chain combines TRBV7-2 with TRBJ2-3, with 10 bases matching TRBD2. Losses at the gene ends were 1 base for V and 7 bases for J; bases not matched to a gene: 11. Germline CDR1 reads SGHTA; CDR2 reads FQGNSA. This CDR3 is built from 17 residues. CDR3 amino acids: CASSLVAMASGSYTQYF. The DNA of the CDR3 is TGTGCCAGCAGCTTAGTAGCTATGGCTAGCGGGAGTTATACGCAGTATTTT.

This clonotype was seen at least ten times. V and J are TRBV20-1 and TRBJ1-4; D unclear. CDR3 length: 13 residues. Trimming shortened V by 0 bases and J by 7 bases, and 9 bases separated the two germline ends. Germline CDR1 DFQATT, CDR2 SNEGSKA (reference sequence). CDR3 region: CSARDPLIEKLFF. Here the CDR3 DNA reads TGCAGTGCTAGAGATCCCTTGATTGAAAAACTGTTTTTT.

This chain uses TRBV11-2 with TRBJ2-1, with TRBD2 matching 9 bases. The CDR3 contains 16 residues. CDR1 is SGHAT and CDR2 is FQNNGV in the germline V gene. The J segment lost 8 bases and the V segment lost 1 base, leaving 9 bases of the junction unmatched. For the CDR3, the DNA is TGTGCCAGCAGCTTAGGAGCGGGGGGTAGGGTCGATGAGCAGTTCTTC. It is translated as CASSLGAGGRVDEQFF.

The chain uses TRBV3-1 and TRBJ2-3; 11 bases agree with TRBD2. Germline loops: CDR1 LGHDT, CDR2 YNNKEL (reference sequence). This CDR3 spans 14 amino acids. With 4 bases clipped from V and 5 bases from J, the junction kept 2 bases outside the gene matches. This CDR3 reads CASSRGLAGDTQYF. The CDR3 DNA reads TGTGCCAGCAGCCGCGGACTAGCGGGAGATACGCAGTATTTT.

This clonotype was detected many times. The V and J genes are TRBV6-1 and TRBJ1-4; D not certain. Germline V gene lookup returns CDR1 MNHNS and CDR2 SASEGT. V was pared by 7 bases and J by 2 bases, with 20 bases between. CDR3 length: 17 residues. CDR3 in DNA: TGTGCCAGCAAATATCGTCCGAGTAAGACGACTAATGAAAAACTGTTTTTT. This codes for CASKYRPSKTTNEKLFF.

Regarding this clonotype: This may be a read error: a much more frequent sequence differs by one nucleotide. The chain carries TRBV20-1 and TRBJ2-7, with 9 nucleotides matching TRBD2. This CDR3 has 14 amino acids. V was pared by 7 bases and J by 0 bases, with 7 bases of the junction left unmatched. Germline lookup yields CDR1 DFQATT and CDR2 SNEGSKA (reference sequence). The CDR3 DNA reads TGCAGTGATCTTAGCGGGAGTAGCTCCTACGAGCAGTACTTC. Encoded protein: CSDLSGSSSYEQYF.

This clonotype has just a few counts. The V call is TRBV10-3, the J call TRBJ2-5, with D possibly TRBD2 on 5 matching bases. V was clipped by 4 bases and J by 4 bases, with 7 bases between them. The CDR3 is made up of 12 amino acids. The germline V gene has CDR1 ENHRY and CDR2 SYGVKD. This CDR3 reads CAISGRGETQYF. Here the CDR3 DNA reads TGTGCCATCAGTGGTCGGGGAGAGACCCAGTACTTC.